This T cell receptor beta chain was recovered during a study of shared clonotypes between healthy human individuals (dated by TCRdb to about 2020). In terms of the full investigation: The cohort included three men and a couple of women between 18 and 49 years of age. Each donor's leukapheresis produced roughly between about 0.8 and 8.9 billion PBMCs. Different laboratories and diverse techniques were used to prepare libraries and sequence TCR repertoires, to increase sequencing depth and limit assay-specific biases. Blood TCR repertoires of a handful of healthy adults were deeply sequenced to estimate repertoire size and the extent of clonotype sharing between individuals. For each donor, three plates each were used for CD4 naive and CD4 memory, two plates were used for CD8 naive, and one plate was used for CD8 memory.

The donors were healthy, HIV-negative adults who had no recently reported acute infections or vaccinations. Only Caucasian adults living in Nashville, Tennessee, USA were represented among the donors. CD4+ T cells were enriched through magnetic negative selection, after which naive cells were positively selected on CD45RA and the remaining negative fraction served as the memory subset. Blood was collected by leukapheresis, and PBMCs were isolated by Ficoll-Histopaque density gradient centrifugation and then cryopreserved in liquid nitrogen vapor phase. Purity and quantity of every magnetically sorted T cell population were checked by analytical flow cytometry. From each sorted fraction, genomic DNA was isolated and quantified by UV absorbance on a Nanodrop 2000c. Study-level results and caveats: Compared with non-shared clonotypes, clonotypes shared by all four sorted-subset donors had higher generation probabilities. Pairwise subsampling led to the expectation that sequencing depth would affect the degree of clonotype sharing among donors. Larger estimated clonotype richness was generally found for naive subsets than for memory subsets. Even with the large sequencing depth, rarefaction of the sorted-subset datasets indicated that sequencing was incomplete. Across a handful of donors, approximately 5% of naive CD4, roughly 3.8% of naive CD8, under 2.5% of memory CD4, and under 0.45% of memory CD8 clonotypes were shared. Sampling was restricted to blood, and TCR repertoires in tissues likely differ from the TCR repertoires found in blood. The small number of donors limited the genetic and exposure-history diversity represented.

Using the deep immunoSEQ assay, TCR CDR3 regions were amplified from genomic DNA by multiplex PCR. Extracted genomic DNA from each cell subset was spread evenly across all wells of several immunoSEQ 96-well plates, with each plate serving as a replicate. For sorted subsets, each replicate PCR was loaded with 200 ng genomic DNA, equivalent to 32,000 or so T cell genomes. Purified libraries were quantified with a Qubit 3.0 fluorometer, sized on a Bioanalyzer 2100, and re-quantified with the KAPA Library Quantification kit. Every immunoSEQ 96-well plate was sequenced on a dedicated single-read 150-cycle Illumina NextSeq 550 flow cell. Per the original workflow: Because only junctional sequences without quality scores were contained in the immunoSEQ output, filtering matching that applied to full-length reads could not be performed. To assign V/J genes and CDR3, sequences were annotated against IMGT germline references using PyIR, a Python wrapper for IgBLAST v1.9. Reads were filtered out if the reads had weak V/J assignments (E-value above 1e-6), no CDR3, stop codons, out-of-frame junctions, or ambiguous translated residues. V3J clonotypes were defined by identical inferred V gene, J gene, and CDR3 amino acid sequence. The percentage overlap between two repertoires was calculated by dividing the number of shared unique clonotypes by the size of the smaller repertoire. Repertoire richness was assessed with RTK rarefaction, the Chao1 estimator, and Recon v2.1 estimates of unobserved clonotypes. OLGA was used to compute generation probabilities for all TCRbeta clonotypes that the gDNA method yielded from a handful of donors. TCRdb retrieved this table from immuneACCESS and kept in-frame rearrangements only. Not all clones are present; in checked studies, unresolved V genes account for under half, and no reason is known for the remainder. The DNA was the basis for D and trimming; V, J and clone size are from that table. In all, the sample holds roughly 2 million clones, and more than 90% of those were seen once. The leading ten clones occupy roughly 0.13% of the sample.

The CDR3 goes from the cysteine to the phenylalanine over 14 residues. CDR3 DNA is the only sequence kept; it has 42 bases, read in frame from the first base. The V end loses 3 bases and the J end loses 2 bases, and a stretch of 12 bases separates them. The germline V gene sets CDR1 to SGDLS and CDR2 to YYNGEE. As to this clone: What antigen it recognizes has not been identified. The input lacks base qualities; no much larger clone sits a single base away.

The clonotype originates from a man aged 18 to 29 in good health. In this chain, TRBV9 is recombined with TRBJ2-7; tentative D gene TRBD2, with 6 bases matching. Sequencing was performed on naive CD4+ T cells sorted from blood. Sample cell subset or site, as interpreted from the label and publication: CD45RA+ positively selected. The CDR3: CASSGGDGPYEQYF. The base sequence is TGTGCCAGCAGCGGCGGGGACGGCCCCTACGAGCAGTACTTC.